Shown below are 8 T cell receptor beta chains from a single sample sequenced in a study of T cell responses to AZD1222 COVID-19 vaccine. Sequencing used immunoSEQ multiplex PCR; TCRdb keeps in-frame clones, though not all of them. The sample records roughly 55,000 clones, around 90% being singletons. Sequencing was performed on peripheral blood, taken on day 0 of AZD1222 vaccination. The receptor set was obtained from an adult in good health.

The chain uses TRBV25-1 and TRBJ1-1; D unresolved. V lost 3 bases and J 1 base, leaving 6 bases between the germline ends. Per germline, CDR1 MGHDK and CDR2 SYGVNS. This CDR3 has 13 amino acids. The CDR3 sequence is CASSEARNTEAFF. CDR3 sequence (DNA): TGTGCCAGCAGTGAGGCGCGGAACACTGAAGCTTTCTTT.

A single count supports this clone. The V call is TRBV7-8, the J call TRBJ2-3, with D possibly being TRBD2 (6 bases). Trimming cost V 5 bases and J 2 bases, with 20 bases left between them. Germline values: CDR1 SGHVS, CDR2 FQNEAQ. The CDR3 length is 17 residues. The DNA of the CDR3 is TGTGCCAGCAGCCCCCCTGGTGGGAGGTCCCCCACAGATACGCAGTATTTT. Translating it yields CASSPPGGRSPTDTQYF.

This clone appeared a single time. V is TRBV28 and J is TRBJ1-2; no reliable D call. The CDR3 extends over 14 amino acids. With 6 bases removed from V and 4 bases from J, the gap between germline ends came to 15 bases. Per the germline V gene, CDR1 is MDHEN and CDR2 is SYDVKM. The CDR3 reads CASSTPLKVYGYTF. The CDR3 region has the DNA TGTGCCAGCAGCACTCCCCTTAAAGTCTATGGCTACACCTTC.

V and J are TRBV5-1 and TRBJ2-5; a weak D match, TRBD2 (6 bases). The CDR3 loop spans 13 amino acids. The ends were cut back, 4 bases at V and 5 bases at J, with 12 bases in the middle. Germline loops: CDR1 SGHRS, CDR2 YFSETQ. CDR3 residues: CASSTGGGETQYF. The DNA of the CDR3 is TGCGCCAGCAGCACCGGAGGAGGGGAGACCCAGTACTTC.

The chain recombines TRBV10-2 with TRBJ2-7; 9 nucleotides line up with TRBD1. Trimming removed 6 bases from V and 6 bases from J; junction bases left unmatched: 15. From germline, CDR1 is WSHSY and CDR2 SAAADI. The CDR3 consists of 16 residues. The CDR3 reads CASRDTGGSWSREQYF. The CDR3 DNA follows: TGCGCCAGCAGGGATACAGGGGGCAGCTGGTCTCGCGAGCAGTACTTC.

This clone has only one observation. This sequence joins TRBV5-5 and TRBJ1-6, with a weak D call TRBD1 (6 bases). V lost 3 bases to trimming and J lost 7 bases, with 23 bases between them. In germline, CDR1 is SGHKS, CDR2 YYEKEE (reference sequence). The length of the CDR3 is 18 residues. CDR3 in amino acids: CASSSQGTSRGGNSPLHF. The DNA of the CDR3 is TGTGCCAGCAGCTCCCAAGGAACCAGCAGGGGCGGAAATTCACCCCTCCACTTT.

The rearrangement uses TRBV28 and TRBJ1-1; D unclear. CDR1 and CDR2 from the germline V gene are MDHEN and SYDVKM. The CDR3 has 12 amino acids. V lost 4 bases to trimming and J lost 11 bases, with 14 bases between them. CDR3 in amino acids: CASSSHRGTAFF. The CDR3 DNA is TGTGCCAGCAGTTCCCATCGGGGAACTGCTTTCTTT.

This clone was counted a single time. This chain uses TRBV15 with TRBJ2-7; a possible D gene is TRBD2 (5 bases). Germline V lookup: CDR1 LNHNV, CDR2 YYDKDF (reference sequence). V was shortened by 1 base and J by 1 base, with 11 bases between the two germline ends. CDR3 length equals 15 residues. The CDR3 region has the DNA TGTGCCACCAGCAGAGGAGGACGGGGATCCTACGAGCAGTACTTC. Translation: CATSRGGRGSYEQYF. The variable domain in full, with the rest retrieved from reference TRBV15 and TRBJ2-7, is DAMVIQNPRYQVTQFGKPVTLSCSQTLNHNVMYWYQQKSSQAPKLLFHYYDKDFNNEADTPDNFQSRRPNTSFCFLDIRSPGLGDTAMYLCATSRGGRGSYEQYFGPGTRLTVT.